The clone carrying this TCR beta chain was counted a few times. Its target is not known. The data were obtained in a study of blood T cells in healthy people across ages. Study-wide results and caveats: Per million T cells, the diversity of TCR beta decreased roughly linearly as age advanced. Long-lived and aged donors differed, with more naive CD4+ cells and higher diversity in the long-lived. The percentage of naive T cells correlated strongly with TCR beta diversity.

This CDR3 spans 18 amino acids. Germline V CDR1 and CDR2: MNHEY, SVGEGT. A sample-barcoded 5' primer and a J-beta primer mix were used in a second PCR of about 6 to 11 cycles. TCRdb independently ran MiXCR on the 5' RACE reads; one entry per CDR3 protein. The repertoire consists of around 700,000 distinct CDR3 sequences, with 20% to 25% occurring once and the leading ten covering 9.4%. In addition, the sample was reused for a study of T cells of mothers and their children.

The receptor was isolated from a boy between 10 and 17 years old in good health. The chain links TRBV6-2 or TRBV6-3 to TRBJ2-5; 8 bases map to TRBD1. The J call may be faulty, since TRBJ2-1 better matches the DNA end. Sequenced material: blood. In nucleotides, the CDR3 is TGTGCCAGCAGCTCCACCGGTTACGGGACAGGAATTCAATATGAGCAGTTCTTC. Protein sequence: CASSSTGYGTGIQYEQFF.